Listed below are T cell receptor beta chains from one sample, sequenced in a study of TIL therapy for anti-PD-1-resistant metastatic lung cancer. The repertoire was sequenced with immunoSEQ multiplex PCR; TCRdb's copy has only in-frame clones and lacks some. This table holds 25,000 to 30,000 clones, approximately 57% found once. The sample here was tumor tissue, taken at baseline. The receptors were gathered from a woman aged 30 to 85 with non-small cell lung cancer. Both conserved end residues are part of each CDR3. The order of the fields is J gene, D gene, V gene, clone size, CDR3 protein, CDR3 DNA. A D gene is named only where the DNA matches it firmly. The size entry is marked missing in some rows and otherwise reads once, few, many or a size class.

TRBJ1-5 - TRBV27 few CASSLLAGGTNQPQHF TGTGCCAGCAGTTTATTAGCCGGGGGCACCAATCAGCCCCAGCATTTT
TRBJ2-5 TRBD2 TRBV9 - CASSAGLSHQETQYF TGTGCCAGCAGCGCGGGACTATCCCACCAAGAGACCCAGTACTTC
TRBJ2-2 TRBD2 TRBV2 - CASSHLAGVVTGELFF TGTGCCAGCAGCCACCTAGCGGGAGTAGTCACCGGGGAGCTGTTTTTT
TRBJ2-7 - TRBV5-1 - CASSLDISYEQYF TGCGCCAGCAGCTTGGACATTTCCTACGAGCAGTACTTC
TRBJ1-2 - TRBV5-1 few CASSLEGPGGYTF TGCGCCAGCAGCTTGGAGGGTCCGGGTGGCTACACCTTC
TRBJ2-7 TRBD1 TRBV10-3 - CAISESATGGYEQYF TGTGCCATCAGTGAGTCTGCGACAGGGGGCTACGAGCAGTACTTC
TRBJ1-5 - TRBV13 few CASSLGRGAPQHF TGTGCCAGCAGCTTAGGGAGGGGAGCGCCCCAGCATTTT
TRBJ2-3 TRBD2 TRBV2 - CASSNSGRVPTDTQYF TGTGCCAGCAGTAATAGCGGGAGAGTACCCACAGATACGCAGTATTTT
TRBJ2-6 - TRBV5-1 - CASQSGSGANVLTF TGCGCCAGCCAAAGTGGGTCTGGGGCCAACGTCCTGACTTTC
TRBJ1-5 - TRBV7-9 - CASSRINQPQHF TGTGCCAGCAGCCGTATAAATCAGCCCCAGCATTTT
TRBJ1-5 TRBD1 TRBV4-1 - CASSQLSGQNQPQHF TGCGCCAGCAGCCAGCTTTCGGGACAGAATCAGCCCCAGCATTTT
TRBJ2-2 - TRBV15 - CATSRDLTGELFF TGTGCCACTAGCCGGGACCTCACCGGGGAGCTGTTTTTT
TRBJ1-5 - TRBV6-1 few CASSEAGHNNQPQHF TGTGCCAGCAGTGAAGCCGGACACAACAATCAGCCCCAGCATTTT
TRBJ2-4 TRBD2 TRBV5-1 medium-sized CASSTGTSGSLAKNIQYF TGCGCCAGCAGCACCGGGACTAGCGGGAGTTTGGCCAAAAACATTCAGTACTTC
TRBJ2-5 - TRBV29-1 - CSVEKGRLQETQYF TGCAGCGTTGAAAAGGGCAGACTCCAAGAGACCCAGTACTTC
TRBJ1-5 TRBD1 TRBV7-8 - CASRAGTGNQPQHF TGTGCCAGCAGAGCCGGGACAGGGAATCAGCCCCAGCATTTT
TRBJ2-1 TRBD2 TRBV19 - CASTGTRLLDEQFF TGTGCCAGTACCGGGACTAGGCTTCTCGATGAGCAGTTCTTC
TRBJ2-7 - TRBV5-1 - CASSLVLGDEQYF TGCGCCAGCAGCTTGGTCCTGGGGGACGAGCAGTACTTC
TRBJ1-5 TRBD1 TRBV18 - CASSLNPGQGHKALSEPQHF TGTGCCAGCTCACTTAATCCGGGACAGGGCCATAAGGCTCTATCTGAGCCCCAGCATTTT
TRBJ2-1 TRBD1 TRBV5-1 once CASSKGTVTNEQFF TGCGCCAGCAGCAAAGGGACAGTTACCAATGAGCAGTTCTTC
TRBJ2-7 - TRBV7-2 once CASSLGSASYEQYF TGTGCCAGCAGCTTAGGTAGCGCATCCTACGAGCAGTACTTC
TRBJ2-1 TRBD2 TRBV19 - CATSGTSGIGEQFF TGTGCCACCAGCGGGACTAGCGGGATAGGAGAGCAGTTCTTC
TRBJ2-7 - TRBV2 - CASSSEGGQIYEQYF TGTGCCAGCAGTTCAGAGGGGGGACAGATCTACGAGCAGTACTTC
TRBJ1-1 - TRBV18 - CASSQGPTMNTEAFF TGTGCCAGCTCCCAGGGGCCCACTATGAACACTGAAGCTTTCTTT
TRBJ1-5 - TRBV2 - CASSEFVSSNQPQHF TGTGCCAGCAGTGAATTCGTCAGCAGCAATCAGCCCCAGCATTTT
TRBJ2-7 - TRBV28 few CASSLNSYEQYF TGTGCCAGCAGTCTCAATAGCTACGAGCAGTACTTC
TRBJ1-1 - TRBV20-1 - CSKAEVTEAFF TGCAGTAAAGCGGAAGTTACTGAAGCTTTCTTT
TRBJ2-1 TRBD2 TRBV11-3 - CASSKGLAGGSNEQFF TGTGCCAGCAGCAAGGGACTAGCGGGAGGTTCCAATGAGCAGTTCTTC
TRBJ2-1 TRBD2 TRBV6-6 - CASSLPTSNNEQFF TGTGCCAGCAGTCTTCCGACTAGCAACAATGAGCAGTTCTTC
TRBJ1-2 TRBD1 TRBV6-4 - CASRETGPNYGYTF TGTGCCAGCAGGGAGACAGGGCCTAACTATGGCTACACCTTC
TRBJ2-1 TRBD2 TRBV29-1 few CSVGAPGLAIGEQFF TGCAGCGTTGGGGCACCGGGACTAGCAATCGGTGAGCAGTTCTTC
TRBJ1-5 - TRBV10-3 - CATLQAGSNQPQHF TGTGCCACCCTACAAGCAGGTAGCAATCAGCCCCAGCATTTT
TRBJ2-1 - TRBV6-5 - CASSKGQKSYNEQFF TGTGCCAGCAGTAAGGGCCAAAAATCCTACAATGAGCAGTTCTTC
TRBJ1-4 - TRBV2 - CASSGSQSEKLFF TGTGCCAGCAGTGGGTCACAGTCTGAAAAACTGTTTTTT
TRBJ2-7 TRBD2 TRBV6-5 - CASSSPTSGSMYEQYF TGTGCCAGCAGTTCACCGACTAGCGGGAGTATGTACGAGCAGTACTTC
TRBJ2-7 - TRBV5-4 few CASGGRMDEQYF TGTGCCAGCGGGGGGAGAATGGACGAGCAGTACTTC
TRBJ1-1 - TRBV28 - CASRGKPQAFF TGTGCCAGCAGGGGGAAACCTCAAGCTTTCTTT
TRBJ2-7 TRBD2 TRBV29-1 - CSGKLAGGSYEQYF TGCAGCGGCAAACTAGCGGGAGGATCCTACGAGCAGTACTTC
TRBJ1-1 - TRBV11-2 - CASSLDVGSTEAFF TGTGCCAGCAGCTTAGATGTGGGTTCCACTGAAGCTTTCTTT
TRBJ1-1 - TRBV10-3 - CAISESFYEAFF TGTGCCATCAGTGAGTCTTTCTATGAAGCTTTCTTT
TRBJ2-7 - TRBV12-2 - CASRLVTAAGQSSYEQYF TGTGCAAGTCGCTTAGTGACGGCGGCGGGGCAGAGCTCCTACGAGCAGTACTTC
TRBJ2-3 TRBD2 TRBV15 - CATSSGSGSGTDTQYF TGTGCCACCAGCAGTGGTAGCGGGAGTGGCACAGATACGCAGTATTTT
TRBJ2-5 - TRBV5-4 - CASSLRSGNEETQYF TGTGCCAGCAGCTTAAGGTCCGGTAACGAAGAGACCCAGTACTTC
TRBJ1-4 - TRBV2 - CASGGEEKLFF TGTGCCAGCGGGGGGGAGGAAAAACTGTTTTTT
TRBJ1-1 - TRBV20-1 - CSARGDAEAFF TGCAGTGCTAGGGGGGATGCTGAAGCTTTCTTT